This TCR beta chain stems from a study of blood T cells in healthy people across ages. Through a sample-barcoded 5' primer and a J-beta primer mix, a second PCR was run for about 6 to 11 cycles. TCRdb processed the 5' RACE reads anew with MiXCR; each CDR3 protein has one entry. Among hundreds of thousands of distinct CDR3 sequences listed, approximately 59% were seen once. The sample consisted of blood. This receptor was obtained from a young man in good health.

The CDR3 sequence is CASNPPGGPSTDTQYF. The CDR3 DNA follows: TGTGCCAGCAACCCCCCGGGGGGGCCTAGCACAGATACGCAGTATTTT. The chain combines TRBV7-3 with TRBJ2-3; 8 nucleotides match TRBD2. V trimming: 7 bases; J trimming: 0 bases; junction bases outside the gene matches: 9. The CDR3 covers 16 residues. Germline lookup yields CDR1 SGHTA and CDR2 FQGTGA.